This T cell receptor (beta chain) emerged from a study of blood T cell repertoires in COVID-19. Overall study: Samples representing acute and convalescent COVID-19 were sourced from the United States, Italy and Spain.

Clones were sequenced by immunoSEQ multiplex PCR, and TCRdb holds only the in-frame ones, with some missing. This sample yields about 110,000 clones, of which nearly 85% are seen a single time; about 6.6% belongs to the top ten. CDR3 size: 12 residues. The V end was cut by 0 bases, the J end by 7 bases, with 9 bases between. Per germline, CDR1 GTSNPN and CDR2 SVGIG (reference sequence). This TCR derives from a woman aged 45-65 years with acute or convalescent COVID-19. The V call is TRBV30, the J call TRBJ1-1; unclear D gene. Input material: peripheral blood. The CDR3 sequence: CAWSVIGVEAFF. The CDR3 DNA follows: TGTGCCTGGAGTGTAATTGGAGTTGAAGCTTTCTTT.